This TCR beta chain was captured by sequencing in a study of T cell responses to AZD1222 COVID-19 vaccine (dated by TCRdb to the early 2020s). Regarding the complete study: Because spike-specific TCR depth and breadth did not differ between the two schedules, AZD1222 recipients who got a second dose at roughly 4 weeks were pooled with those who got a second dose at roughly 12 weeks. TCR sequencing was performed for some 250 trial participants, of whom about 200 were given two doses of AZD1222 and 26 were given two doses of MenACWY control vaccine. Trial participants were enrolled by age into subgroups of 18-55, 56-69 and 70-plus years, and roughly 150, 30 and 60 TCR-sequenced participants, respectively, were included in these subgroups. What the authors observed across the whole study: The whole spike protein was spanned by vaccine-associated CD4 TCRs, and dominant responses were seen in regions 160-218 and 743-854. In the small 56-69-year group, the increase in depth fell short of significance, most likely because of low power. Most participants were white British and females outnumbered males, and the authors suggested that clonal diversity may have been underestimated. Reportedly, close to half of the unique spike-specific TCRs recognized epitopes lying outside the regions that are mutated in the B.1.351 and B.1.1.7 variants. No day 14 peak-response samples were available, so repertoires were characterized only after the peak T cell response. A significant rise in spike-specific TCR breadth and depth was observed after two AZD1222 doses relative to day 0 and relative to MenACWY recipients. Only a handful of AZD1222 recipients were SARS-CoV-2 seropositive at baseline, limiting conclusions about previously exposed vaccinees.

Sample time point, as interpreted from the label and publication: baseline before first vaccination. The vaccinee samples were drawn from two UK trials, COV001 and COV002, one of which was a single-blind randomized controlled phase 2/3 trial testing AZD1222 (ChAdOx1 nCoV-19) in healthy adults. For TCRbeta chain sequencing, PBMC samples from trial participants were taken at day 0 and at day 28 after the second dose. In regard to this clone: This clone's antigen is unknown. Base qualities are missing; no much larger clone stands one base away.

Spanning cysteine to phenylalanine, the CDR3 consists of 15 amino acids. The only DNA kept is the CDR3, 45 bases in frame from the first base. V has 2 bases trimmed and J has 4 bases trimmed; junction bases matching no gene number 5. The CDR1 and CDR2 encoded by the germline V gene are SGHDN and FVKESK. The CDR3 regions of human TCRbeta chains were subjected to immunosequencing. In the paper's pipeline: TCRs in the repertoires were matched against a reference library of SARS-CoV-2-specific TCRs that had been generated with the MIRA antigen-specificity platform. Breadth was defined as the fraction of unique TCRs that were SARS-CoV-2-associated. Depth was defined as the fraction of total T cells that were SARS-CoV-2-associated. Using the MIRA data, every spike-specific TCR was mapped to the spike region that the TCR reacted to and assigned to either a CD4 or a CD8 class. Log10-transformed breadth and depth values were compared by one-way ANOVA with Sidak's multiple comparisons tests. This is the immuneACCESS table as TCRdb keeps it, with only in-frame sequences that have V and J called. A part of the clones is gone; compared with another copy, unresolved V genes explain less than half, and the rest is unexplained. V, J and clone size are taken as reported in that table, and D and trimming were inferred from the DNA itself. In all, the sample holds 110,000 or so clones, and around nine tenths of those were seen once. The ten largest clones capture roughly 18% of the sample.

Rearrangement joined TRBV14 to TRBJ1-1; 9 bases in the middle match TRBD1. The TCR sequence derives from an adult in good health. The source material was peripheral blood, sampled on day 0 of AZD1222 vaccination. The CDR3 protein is CASSQKTGGSTEAFF. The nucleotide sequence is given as TGTGCCAGCAGCCAAAAGACAGGGGGATCCACTGAAGCTTTCTTT.